This TCR beta chain is drawn from a study of blood T cells in healthy people across ages. CDR1 and CDR2 (germline): SGHRS, YFSETQ. Losses at the gene ends were 0 bases for V and 3 bases for J; bases not matched to a gene: 4. The CDR3 length is 16 residues. It was with a sample-barcoded 5' primer and a J-beta primer mix that a second PCR of about 6 to 12 cycles was run. The template-switch adaptor, which had 12 random nucleotides, put a tag on each cDNA molecule. TCRdb re-called the 5' RACE reads through MiXCR, storing one row per CDR3 protein. The table records approximately 780,000 distinct CDR3 sequences, roughly 26% of them present only once. This same sample was also part of a study on T cells of mothers and their children.

The chain joins TRBV5-1 to TRBJ2-7; 12 bases agree with TRBD1. Sequenced material: blood. The source is a boy between 10 and 17 years old in good health. The CDR3 DNA sequence: TGCGCCAGCAGCTTGGCCGGGACAGGGGGCGGCTACGAGCAGTACTTC. This encodes CASSLAGTGGGYEQYF.